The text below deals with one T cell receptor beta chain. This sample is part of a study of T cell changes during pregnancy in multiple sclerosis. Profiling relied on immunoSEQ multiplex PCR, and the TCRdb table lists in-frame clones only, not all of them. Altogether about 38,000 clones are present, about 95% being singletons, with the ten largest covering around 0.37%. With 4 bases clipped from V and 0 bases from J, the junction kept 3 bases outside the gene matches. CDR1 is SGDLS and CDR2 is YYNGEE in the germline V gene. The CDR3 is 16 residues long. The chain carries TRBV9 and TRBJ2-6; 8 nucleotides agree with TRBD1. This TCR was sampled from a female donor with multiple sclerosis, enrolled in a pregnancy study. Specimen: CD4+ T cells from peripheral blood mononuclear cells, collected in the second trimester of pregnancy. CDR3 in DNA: TGTGCCAGCAGCCCTACAGGGGGCTCTGGGGCCAACGTCCTGACTTTC. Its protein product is CASSPTGGSGANVLTF.